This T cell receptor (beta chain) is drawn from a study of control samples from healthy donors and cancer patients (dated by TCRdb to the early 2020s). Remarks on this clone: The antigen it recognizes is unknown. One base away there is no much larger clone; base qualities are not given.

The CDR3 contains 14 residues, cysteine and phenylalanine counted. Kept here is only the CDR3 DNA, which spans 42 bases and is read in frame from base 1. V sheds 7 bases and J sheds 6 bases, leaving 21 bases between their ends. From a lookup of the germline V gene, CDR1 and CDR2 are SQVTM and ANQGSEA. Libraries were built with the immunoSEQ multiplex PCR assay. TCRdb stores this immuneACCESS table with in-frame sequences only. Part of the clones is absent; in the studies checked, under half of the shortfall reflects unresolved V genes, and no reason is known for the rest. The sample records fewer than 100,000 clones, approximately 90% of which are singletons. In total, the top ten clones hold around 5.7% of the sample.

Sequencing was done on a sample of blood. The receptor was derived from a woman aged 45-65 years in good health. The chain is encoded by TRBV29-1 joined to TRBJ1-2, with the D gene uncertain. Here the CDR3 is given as CSASKEGRPNGYTF. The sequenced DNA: TGCAGCGCCTCAAAGGAGGGCAGGCCAAATGGCTACACCTTC.